Below, one T cell receptor beta chain is given with its context. What it binds is unknown. The record originates from a study of cytomegalovirus exposure and HLA in healthy donors. General observations from the study: Analysis performed later found roughly 17,000 TCR beta sequences associated with HLA alleles at 0.05 false discovery rate.

The PCR employed 60 Vbeta primers together with 13 Jbeta primers. Repertoires were generated with immunoSEQ multiplex PCR, while TCRdb's copy carries only in-frame clones and drops some. The sample carries under 200,000 clones, less than 85% recorded once. The receptor's source is a man in his sixties in good health and CMV-seronegative. Sequencing input: PBMCs.

CDR3 amino acids: CASSKGLFPYEQYF. CDR3 in DNA: TGTGCCAGCAGTAAGGGACTCTTCCCCTACGAGCAGTACTTC. The gene calls are TRBV6-5 and TRBJ2-7; tentative D call: TRBD2 (6 bases). CDR3 size: 14 residues. V was clipped by 5 bases and J by 2 bases, with 13 bases between them. Looked up from germline, CDR1 is MNHEY and CDR2 is SVGAGI.